This T cell receptor (beta chain) was sequenced during a study of T cells in Graves' hyperthyroidism and ophthalmopathy. Amplified TCR beta CDR3 regions derived from RNA transcripts. TCR CDR3 regions were first amplified by RT-PCR with HTBI primers. TCRdb independently ran MiXCR on the multiplex PCR reads; one entry per CDR3 protein. In the table there are 400,000 or so distinct CDR3 sequences, roughly 15% of which are singletons. CDR1 and CDR2 from the germline V gene are MNHEY and SMNVEV (reference sequence). This CDR3 is built from 14 residues. V was trimmed by 3 bases and J by 6 bases, leaving 14 bases between them. Enrolled ophthalmopathy patients presented with a Clinical Activity Score of at least 3, a NOSPECS grade of at least 4, and disease duration under 3 months. Those patients with uncontrolled infection, other autoimmune disease, pregnancy or lactation were excluded. Diagnostic decisions used clinical symptoms, serum thyroxine and TRAb, thyroid ultrasound and orbital computed tomography.

This clonotype was observed at least ten times. Sample: blood. The clonotype was recovered from a woman aged 55-70 years with Graves' ophthalmopathy. This chain joins TRBV27 and TRBJ2-5, with a possible D match to TRBD1 (7 bases). This CDR3 is CASSLGRGRQTQYF. The CDR3, as DNA: TGTGCCAGCAGTTTGGGCAGGGGGAGGCAGACCCAGTACTTC.